The rows below give T cell receptor beta chains drawn from one sample of a study of blood T cell repertoires in COVID-19. TCRdb keeps only in-frame clones here, not all; method: immunoSEQ multiplex PCR. Here the sample spans about 34,000 clones, about 85% being singletons. The material sequenced was peripheral blood. The receptors come from a human donor with acute or convalescent COVID-19. The donor label of this sample is uncertain. CDR3s include the opening cysteine and the closing phenylalanine or tryptophan. A D gene is named only where the DNA matches it firmly. Rows give clone size only sometimes, using once, few, many, or a class for an expanded clone.

clone_size	d_call	j_call	v_call	cdr3_nt	cdr3_aa
once	-	TRBJ1-1	TRBV12-3/TRBV12-4	TGTGCCAGCACCACCCTAAGGGGAACTGAAGCTTTCTTT	CASTTLRGTEAFF
-	-	TRBJ1-6	TRBV7-8	TGTGCCAGCAGCTTAGGGGCGACAGAGAATTCACCCCTCCACTTT	CASSLGATENSPLHF
-	-	TRBJ2-3	TRBV5-4	TGTGCCAGCAGCTTGGATTCGGCAGATACGCAGTATTTT	CASSLDSADTQYF
-	TRBD1	TRBJ1-2	TRBV7-2	TGTGCCAGCAAGCTAGGACAGGGACACTATGGCTACACCTTC	CASKLGQGHYGYTF
once	TRBD2	TRBJ2-1	TRBV28	TGTGCCAGCATCCCGGGGGGGTACACTGTTCCACGCAATGAGCAGTTCTTC	CASIPGGYTVPRNEQFF
once	TRBD1	TRBJ2-5	TRBV7-9	TGTGCCAGCAGCACCCGGACAGGCCGAGATACGGAGACCCAGTACTTC	CASSTRTGRDTETQYF
-	TRBD1	TRBJ1-6	TRBV6-5	TGTGCCAGCAGTTATTTCGGGACAGGCCTAAATTCACCCCTCCACTTT	CASSYFGTGLNSPLHF
-	TRBD2	TRBJ2-1	TRBV6-1	TGTGCCAGCAGTGAAAACCTAGCGGGAGGCTACAATGAGCAGTTCTTC	CASSENLAGGYNEQFF
-	TRBD2	TRBJ2-1	TRBV5-1	TGCGCCAGCAGCCTAGGGACTAGAAGCGATGAGCAGTTCTTC	CASSLGTRSDEQFF
-	TRBD1	TRBJ1-2	TRBV27	TGTGCCAGCAGGCGGGACAGGGGTGGCTACACCTTC	CASRRDRGGYTF
-	-	TRBJ2-5	TRBV19	TGTGCCAGTAGTATTTTCCTAAGAGAGTCGACCCAGTACTTC	CASSIFLRESTQYF
-	TRBD1	TRBJ2-1	TRBV30	TGTGCCTCGCATAACAGGGGAACTTACAATGAGCAGTTCTTC	CASHNRGTYNEQFF
-	-	TRBJ1-1	TRBV5-1	TGCGCCAGCAGCAAGGACAGCAACACTGAAGCTTTCTTT	CASSKDSNTEAFF
-	TRBD1	TRBJ1-2	TRBV18	TGTGCCAGCTCACCACTAACCATGACAGGGCTGGAGTATGGCTACACCTTC	CASSPLTMTGLEYGYTF
-	TRBD1	TRBJ2-7	TRBV6-6	TGTGCCAGCAGTTGGGACAGGGATTACGAGCAGTACTTC	CASSWDRDYEQYF
-	-	TRBJ1-2	TRBV6-5	TGTGCCAGCAGTTACTCGGACAGTTCCGTGGGGGACTACACCTTC	CASSYSDSSVGDYTF
-	-	TRBJ1-1	TRBV7-8	TGTGCCAGCAGCTTTATCCAGGAAGCTTTCTTT	CASSFIQEAFF
once	TRBD1	TRBJ1-2	TRBV11-3	TGTGCCAGCAGCCACCGACAGGGGACGAATGGCTACACCTTC	CASSHRQGTNGYTF
few	-	TRBJ2-3	TRBV19	TGTGCCAGTAGCCCGTCGAGGCTAGCGACAGATACGCAGTATTTT	CASSPSRLATDTQYF
-	-	TRBJ2-7	TRBV3-1/TRBV3-2	TGTGCCAGCAGCCAAGATCCCCCTCGCGAGCAGTACTTC	CASSQDPPREQYF
-	-	TRBJ1-6	TRBV7-2	TGTGCCAGCAGCTTAAGCCAGGTTAATTCACCCCTCCACTTT	CASSLSQVNSPLHF
-	-	TRBJ2-7	TRBV4-2	TGTGCCAGCAGCCAAGATCAGTTAGCGTCCGAGCAGTACTTC	CASSQDQLASEQYF
-	TRBD1	TRBJ1-1	TRBV2	TGTGCCAGCAGACAACGACAGGGGAACACTGAAGCTTTCTTT	CASRQRQGNTEAFF
-	TRBD1	TRBJ2-5	TRBV29-1	TGCAGCGTTCCCTCCGGGACAGGGGTCGAGACCCAGTACTTC	CSVPSGTGVETQYF
-	TRBD1	TRBJ1-2	TRBV11-3	TGTGCCAGCAGCTTAAACGTGATGGGACAGTCGTATCGTGGCTACACCTTC	CASSLNVMGQSYRGYTF
-	TRBD2	TRBJ2-1	TRBV7-9	TGTGCCAGCGCAGGTGGCGGGAGCTCCTACAATGAGCAGTTCTTC	CASAGGGSSYNEQFF
few	-	TRBJ2-5	TRBV28	TGTGCCAGCAGTTTAGAGGTGACCCAGTACTTC	CASSLEVTQYF
-	TRBD1	TRBJ1-5	TRBV7-8	TGTGCCAGCAGCCCCAGTCTACGAACAGGGGGAGGTCAGCCCCAGCATTTT	CASSPSLRTGGGQPQHF
once	TRBD1	TRBJ1-4	TRBV5-1	TGCGCCAGCAGCTCAGGGACAGTCGTCGGAAAACTGTTTTTT	CASSSGTVVGKLFF
-	-	TRBJ1-1	TRBV2	TGTGCCAGCAATAAGGGGCGTAACTCTGAAGCTTTCTTT	CASNKGRNSEAFF
-	TRBD2	TRBJ2-1	TRBV20-1	TGCAGTGCTAGTTCTCGGGGGGATGAGCAGTTCTTC	CSASSRGDEQFF
-	-	TRBJ1-1	TRBV3-1/TRBV3-2	TGTGCCAGCAGCATGCCACAATGGCCGGCTTTCTTT	CASSMPQWPAFF
-	TRBD2	TRBJ2-1	TRBV6-1	TGTGCCAGCAGTGAAGACTCTGGACTAGCGGTGTGGGATGAGCAGTTCTTC	CASSEDSGLAVWDEQFF
-	-	TRBJ2-2	TRBV2	TGTGCCAGCAGTGAATTACAAGTGGCCGGGGAGCTGTTTTTT	CASSELQVAGELFF
-	-	TRBJ2-7	TRBV30	TGTGCCCTTCAGGGTTTCGCCTACGAGCAGTACTTC	CALQGFAYEQYF
-	TRBD1	TRBJ2-1	TRBV6-6	TGTGCCAGCACCTACGGGGCAGGGGGCAGTAAAGATGAGCAGTTCTTC	CASTYGAGGSKDEQFF
-	-	TRBJ2-1	TRBV2	TGTGCCAGCATGGGGGACTCAAACAATGAGCAGTTCTTC	CASMGDSNNEQFF
-	-	TRBJ1-5	TRBV28	TGTGCCAGCAGTTCCGGGGGACAGCCCCAGCATTTT	CASSSGGQPQHF
-	TRBD1	TRBJ2-1	TRBV9	TGTGCCAGCAGCGCCCGGGGACAGGGGGCTAACAATGAGCAGTTCTTC	CASSARGQGANNEQFF
-	TRBD2	TRBJ2-7	TRBV3-1/TRBV3-2	TGTGCCAGCAGCTATAGCGGGAGACCTTACGAGCAGTACTTC	CASSYSGRPYEQYF
once	-	TRBJ1-2	TRBV28	TGTGCCAGCAGTCCCCGCCGGGTTAGCTATGGCTACACCTTC	CASSPRRVSYGYTF
-	TRBD1	TRBJ1-5	TRBV6-1	TGTGCCAGCAGTGAAGACAGGGGGCAGCCCCAGCATTTT	CASSEDRGQPQHF
-	TRBD2	TRBJ2-1	TRBV27	TGTGCCAGCAGTGCCCTGGGACTAGCTAATCCCAATGAGCAGTTCTTC	CASSALGLANPNEQFF
-	-	TRBJ2-5	TRBV4-1	TGCGCCAGCAGCCAAGATCTCGGGAGCCGGAGGCCCCGAGAGACCCAGTACTTC	CASSQDLGSRRPRETQYF
-	-	TRBJ1-5	TRBV19	TGTGCCAGTAGTAAAACACGTAATAGCAATCAGCCCCAGCATTTT	CASSKTRNSNQPQHF